These 25 T cell receptor beta chains came from one sample sequenced in a study of T-cell memory formation after mild COVID-19. TCRdb ran MiXCR on the 5' RACE reads and lists one entry per CDR3 protein. This sample has about 360,000 distinct CDR3 sequences, with 14% found just once. The sample was PBMCs or a T cell subset sorted from them (not recorded which). The receptors shown here come from a man aged 18 to 29 who had mild COVID-19 (a few samples of this study predate the infection). Cell type and time point are not known.

This clonotype was counted ten times or more. The rearrangement uses TRBV12-3 or TRBV12-4 and TRBJ2-1; 11 bases fit TRBD2. This CDR3 has 16 residues. The trim removed 5 bases at V and 3 bases at J, leaving 6 bases unmatched. This CDR3 reads CASSATGTSGYNEQFF. As DNA, the CDR3 is TGTGCCAGCAGTGCAACCGGGACTAGCGGCTACAATGAGCAGTTCTTC.

V usage is TRBV9 and J usage is TRBJ2-5; 9 bases map to TRBD2. CDR1 and CDR2 from the germline V gene are SGDLS and YYNGEE. The V gene end was trimmed by 0 bases and the J gene end by 5 bases; junction bases not matched to a gene: 8. The CDR3 extends over 16 amino acids. CDR3 nucleotide sequence: TGTGCCAGCAGCGTAGAGTCTAGCGGGGTTGGGGAGACCCAGTACTTC. It encodes CASSVESSGVGETQYF. Combining the CDR3 with reference TRBV9 and TRBJ2-5 gives the whole variable domain DSGVTQTPKHLITATGQRVTLRCSPRSGDLSVYWYQQSLDQGLQFLIQYYNGEERAKGNILERFSAQQFPDLHSELNLSSLELGDSALYFCASSVESSGVGETQYFGPGTRLLVL.

The CDR3 spells CASSPDYPGELFF. Written as DNA, the CDR3 is TGTGCCAGCAGTCCGGACTATCCCGGGGAGCTGTTTTTT. This chain connects TRBV6-6 to TRBJ2-2; TRBD2 is a possible D gene (6 bases). Germline values: CDR1 MNHNY, CDR2 SVGAGI (reference sequence). This CDR3 is built from 13 residues. The V end was cut by 5 bases, the J end by 6 bases, with 10 bases between.

The chain combines TRBV2 with TRBJ1-5; unclear D gene. CDR1 and CDR2 from the germline V gene are SNHLY and FYNNEI. The V end was cut by 4 bases, the J end by 5 bases, with 15 bases between. This CDR3 has 15 residues. CDR3 sequence reads: CASSGRARWDQPQHF. The CDR3, as DNA: TGTGCCAGCAGTGGCCGTGCGCGCTGGGATCAGCCCCAGCATTTT.

This chain connects TRBV7-8 to TRBJ1-5, with TRBD1 matching over 12 bases. V lost 5 bases and J lost 5; bases outside the gene matches: 7. The CDR3 sequence is 16 residues long. Germline CDR1 reads SGHVS; CDR2 reads FQNEAQ. The CDR3 reads CASSLGTGGVDQPQHF. The CDR3 DNA reads as TGTGCCAGCAGCCTAGGGACAGGGGGCGTCGATCAGCCCCAGCATTTT.

J is TRBJ2-5 and V is TRBV7-8; 7 bases map to TRBD1. Germline V gives CDR1 SGHVS, CDR2 FQNEAQ. CDR3 length: 12 amino acids. The V segment lost 8 bases and the J segment 5 bases; nucleotides outside the gene matches: 5. CDR3 sequence reads: CASGRDSETQYF. The CDR3 DNA follows: TGTGCCAGCGGACGGGACAGTGAGACCCAGTACTTC.

CDR3 sequence (DNA): TGTGCCAGCTCAGGGATAACGAACACCGGGGAGCTGTTTTTT. This codes for CASSGITNTGELFF. The V gene is TRBV5-5, the J gene TRBJ2-2, with D possibly being TRBD1 (5 bases). The CDR3 runs 14 residues. Trimming stripped 7 bases from V and 0 bases from J, with 10 bases between. Germline loops: CDR1 SGHKS, CDR2 YYEKEE (reference sequence).

This clonotype was picked up many times. The chain uses TRBV7-2 and TRBJ2-2; no definite D call. The CDR3 runs 15 residues. The V gene's germline CDR1 is SGHTA and CDR2 FQGNSA. Trimming took 2 bases from V and 2 from J, leaving 9 bases between them. The CDR3, as DNA: TGTGCCAGCAGCTTACGAACGGCTAACACCGGGGAGCTGTTTTTT. Amino acid sequence: CASSLRTANTGELFF.

The chain employs TRBV30 and TRBJ2-3; 9 nucleotides align to TRBD2. The CDR3 length is 14 residues. Germline CDR1 and CDR2: GTSNPN and SVGIG (reference sequence). Trimming removed 7 bases from V and 3 bases from J; junction bases left unmatched: 8. The CDR3: CAYRGLAVTDTQYF. CDR3 nucleotides: TGTGCCTACCGGGGACTAGCTGTTACAGATACGCAGTATTTT.

The chain uses TRBV5-1 and TRBJ2-6; D unresolved. This CDR3 spans 15 amino acids. Germline CDR1 and CDR2: SGHRS and YFSETQ. With 3 bases removed from V and 1 base from J, the gap between germline ends came to 8 bases. CDR3 protein: CASSSQRSGANVLTF. CDR3 in DNA: TGCGCCAGCAGCTCACAGAGGTCTGGGGCCAACGTCCTGACTTTC.

V is TRBV20-1 and J is TRBJ2-1; 12 bases match TRBD2. The V and J ends lost 3 bases and 4 bases, in that order; junction bases with no gene match: 7. Germline assignment: CDR1 DFQATT and CDR2 SNEGSKA (reference sequence). This CDR3 contains 16 residues. As DNA, the CDR3 is TGCAGTGCTAGCTCTAGCGGGGGGGCTACTTACAATGAGCAGTTCTTC. This translates into CSASSSGGATYNEQFF.

The rearrangement links TRBV4-3 to TRBJ2-2; the match to TRBD1 covers 11 bases. Germline CDR1 is LGHNA and CDR2 is YSLEER. The V and J ends lost 0 bases and 4 bases, in that order; junction bases with no gene match: 1. The CDR3 sequence is 16 residues long. The DNA of the CDR3 is TGCGCCAGCAGCCAAGAGGGGACAGGGGGCACCGGGGAGCTGTTTTTT. Translated, it gives CASSQEGTGGTGELFF.

The chain carries TRBV20-1 and TRBJ2-3; the match to TRBD2 covers 14 bases. This CDR3 is 20 amino acids long. Germline V gene lookup returns CDR1 DFQATT and CDR2 SNEGSKA (reference sequence). J gave up 1 base and V 0 bases, and 12 bases lay outside the gene matches. This CDR3 is CSARDPPRLAGGIGTDTQYF. In DNA, the CDR3 is TGCAGTGCTAGAGATCCCCCCCGACTAGCGGGGGGGATTGGCACAGATACGCAGTATTTT.

The rearrangement uses TRBV30 and TRBJ2-7, with D uncertain. V lost 3 bases, J lost 3 bases, and 12 bases lay in between. CDR3 size: 13 residues. Germline-derived CDR1 and CDR2 are GTSNPN and SVGIG (reference sequence). CDR3 sequence: CAWSPENLYEQYF. The CDR3 DNA is TGTGCCTGGAGCCCCGAGAATCTCTACGAGCAGTACTTC.

The chain recombines TRBV6-6 with TRBJ2-1; unclear D gene. This CDR3 spans 14 amino acids. Trimming took off 2 bases at V and 8 bases at J, with 13 bases between the two ends. Germline V gene data show CDR1 as MNHNY and CDR2 as SVGAGI (reference sequence). The CDR3 nucleotides read TGTGCCAGCAGTTACCAATATCGGCCGGATGAGCAGTTCTTC. This gives the protein CASSYQYRPDEQFF.

The rearrangement links TRBV18 to TRBJ2-1; 9 nucleotides match TRBD2. The germline gives CDR1 KGHSH, CDR2 LQKENI. CDR3 length equals 16 residues. Trimming took 2 bases from V and 9 from J; bases not matched to a gene: 11. The CDR3 coding sequence is TGTGCCAGCTCACCAGCAGCGGGGGGCCCACAAACTGAGCAGTTCTTC. Translating it yields CASSPAAGGPQTEQFF.

This clonotype was counted many times. The chain couples TRBV7-2 to TRBJ2-5, with 10 bases aligning to TRBD1. CDR1 and CDR2 (germline): SGHTA, FQGNSA. With 6 bases clipped from V and 4 bases from J, the junction kept 8 bases outside the gene matches. CDR3 length: 15 amino acids. The CDR3 loop is CASRGGRDRGETQYF. In nucleotides, the CDR3 is TGTGCCAGCAGGGGAGGTCGGGACAGGGGAGAGACCCAGTACTTC.

This clonotype was observed a few times. Sequence at one end of the junction differs from germline and may be a read error. The CDR3 is CSAVGPAYGQYF. The DNA of the CDR3 is TGCAGCGCGGTAGGGCCAGCTTACGGGCAGTACTTC. The V gene is TRBV29-1, the J gene TRBJ2-7, with D unclear. Looked up from germline, CDR1 is SQVTM and CDR2 is ANQGSEA. The CDR3 runs 12 residues.

This chain connects TRBV3-1 to TRBJ2-7; 8 bases line up with TRBD1. Germline V gives CDR1 LGHDT, CDR2 YNNKEL (reference sequence). V lost 2 bases to trimming and J lost 2 bases; unmatched junction nucleotides: 8. The CDR3 covers 16 residues. CDR3 amino acids: CASSQIYRTGTYEQYF. In DNA form, the CDR3 reads TGTGCCAGCAGCCAAATATATCGGACAGGGACCTACGAGCAGTACTTC.

The chain uses TRBV7-2 and TRBJ1-2, with 11 bases matching TRBD1. Germline V lookup: CDR1 SGHTA, CDR2 FQGNSA. V lost 5 bases and J lost 4; bases outside the gene matches: 12. The CDR3 has 17 residues. CDR3 in DNA: TGTGCCAGCAGCGGCCGGGACAGGGGGTTGCTCGGCTATGGCTACACCTTC. Its translation is CASSGRDRGLLGYGYTF. The whole variable domain, remainder taken from reference TRBV7-2 and TRBJ1-2, is GAGVSQSPSNKVTEKGKDVELRCDPISGHTALYWYRQSLGQGLEFLIYFQGNSAPDKSGLPSDRFSAERTGGSVSTLTIQRTQQEDSAVYLCASSGRDRGLLGYGYTFGSGTRLTVV.

This clonotype was counted a few times. This rearrangement joins TRBV15 to TRBJ2-3, with D uncertain. The V and J ends lost 6 bases and 4 bases respectively, with 11 bases between them. The length of the CDR3 is 13 residues. From germline, CDR1 is LNHNV and CDR2 YYDKDF (reference sequence). The CDR3 is CATRWTDADTQYF. In nucleotides, the CDR3 is TGTGCCACCAGGTGGACCGACGCAGATACGCAGTATTTT. The whole variable domain, remainder taken from reference TRBV15 and TRBJ2-3, is DAMVIQNPRYQVTQFGKPVTLSCSQTLNHNVMYWYQQKSSQAPKLLFHYYDKDFNNEADTPDNFQSRRPNTSFCFLDIRSPGLGDTAMYLCATRWTDADTQYFGPGTRLTVL.

Worth noting for this clonotype: This is likely a read error, given that the CDR3 carries no conserved phenylalanine or tryptophan at its end. V and J are TRBV20-1 and TRBJ2-1; 8 nucleotides agree with TRBD1. The trim removed 5 bases at V and 11 bases at J, leaving 5 bases unmatched. Germline lookup yields CDR1 DFQATT and CDR2 SNEGSKA (reference sequence). The CDR3 is made up of 11 amino acids. The CDR3 region is CSAGTGGQQFC. DNA of the CDR3: TGCAGTGCTGGTACAGGGGGTCAGCAGTTCTGC.

This clonotype was recorded many times. V and J are TRBV7-2 and TRBJ2-1, with TRBD2 identical over 8 bases. The CDR3 extends over 15 amino acids. Looked up from germline, CDR1 is SGHTA and CDR2 is FQGNSA. J lost 8 bases, V lost 10 bases, and 16 bases had no gene match. DNA of the CDR3: TGTGCCACCATCCGGGGGGGGTTATTTCGCCATGAGCAGTTCTTC. Amino acid sequence: CATIRGGLFRHEQFF. Using reference TRBV7-2 and TRBJ2-1 for the parts outside the CDR3, the full variable domain is GAGVSQSPSNKVTEKGKDVELRCDPISGHTALYWYRQSLGQGLEFLIYFQGNSAPDKSGLPSDRFSAERTGGSVSTLTIQRTQQEDSAVYLCATIRGGLFRHEQFFGPGTRLTVL.

V usage is TRBV7-2 and J usage is TRBJ2-7, with a possible D match to TRBD2 (5 bases). Germline-derived CDR1 and CDR2 are SGHTA and FQGNSA. CDR3 length: 17 amino acids. Trimming cost V 1 base and J 0 bases, with 16 bases left between them. The CDR3 region is CASSLVVQRGFSYEQYF. CDR3 DNA sequence: TGTGCCAGCAGCTTAGTGGTACAACGGGGTTTCTCCTACGAGCAGTACTTC.

This clonotype was counted only a few times. The genes are TRBV5-1 and TRBJ2-2; D is perhaps TRBD2 (6 bases). The CDR3 is 15 residues long. Per germline, CDR1 SGHRS and CDR2 YFSETQ. V lost 0 bases, J lost 5 bases, and 11 bases lay in between. The CDR3 bases are TGCGCCAGCAGCTTGGCTAGCGCCGGAACCGGGGAGCTGTTTTTT. Translating gives CASSLASAGTGELFF.